Reported below is one T cell receptor beta chain. Its specificity is not known. Given a much more abundant clone one base away, this may be a read error. An absence of ophthalmopathy progression within 18 months meant stable Graves' hyperthyroidism. Fresh 10 ml peripheral blood yielded PBMCs. TCR beta CDR3 regions were amplified from RNA transcripts. The TCR CDR3 first-round RT-PCR relied on the HTBI primer set. TCRdb processed the multiplex PCR reads anew with MiXCR; each CDR3 protein has one entry. The table includes a few hundred thousand distinct CDR3 sequences, approximately 14% detected once. The sample is drawn from a study of T cells in Graves' hyperthyroidism and ophthalmopathy. Study-wide findings and caveats: Most clonotypes expanded in thyroid above 0.001 were likewise present in blood.

Looked up from germline, CDR1 is DFQATT and CDR2 is SNEGSKA (reference sequence). CDR3 length: 15 amino acids. V was trimmed by 5 bases and J by 1 base, leaving 15 bases between them. The receptor's source is a woman in her thirties with Graves' hyperthyroidism. The chain recombines TRBV20-1 with TRBJ2-1; no clear D gene. The sequenced sample consisted of blood. CDR3 bases: TGCAGTGCTCCAGACCCCTGGAATTCCTACAATGAGCAGTTCTTC. It codes for CSAPDPWNSYNEQFF.